This T cell receptor (beta chain) appears in the sequencing data of a study of Ad26.COV2.S vaccination and SARS-CoV-2 variants. The wider study: By the intramuscular route, Ad26.COV2.S was given once, or twice 56 days apart.

Findings and caveats of the study: Total T cell responses may have been underestimated by the TCR breadth and depth analyses.

The treatment is: 15 to 20 received Ad26.COV2.S at low or high dose, single or two shots; several received placebo; per-sample allocation not given. The samples were gathered on day 63 after the first injection of vaccine or placebo. Some clones are missing from TCRdb's copy, which holds only in-frame ones; the method was immunoSEQ multiplex PCR. Found here are hundreds of thousands of clones, about 87% of them singletons; the top ten hold around 3.5%. This CDR3 has 15 amino acids. Germline lookup yields CDR1 SGHNT and CDR2 YYREEE (reference sequence). V lost 4 bases to trimming and J lost 4 bases; unmatched junction nucleotides: 10. In the case of this clone: What it binds is unknown.

This receptor was identified in a person between 18 and 65 years old who received the Ad26.COV2.S COVID-19 vaccine or a placebo. The sequencing used peripheral blood, collected in a trial of Ad26.COV2.S vaccine versus placebo. V usage is TRBV5-4 and J usage is TRBJ2-7; 8 nucleotides align to TRBD2. CDR3 region: CASSQGAGRGYEQYF. The CDR3 DNA follows: TGTGCCAGCAGCCAGGGTGCCGGGAGGGGGTACGAGCAGTACTTC.